A selection of T cell receptor beta chains follows, all from one sample in a study of blood T cell repertoires in COVID-19. TCRdb's copy holds only in-frame clones and misses some; the assay was immunoSEQ multiplex PCR. The data hold about 190,000 clones, with more than 70% observed a single time. Sequencing input: peripheral blood. All receptors come from a man aged 40-50 years with active or convalescent COVID-19. Both conserved end residues are part of each CDR3. Each record gives: V gene, J gene, CDR3 protein.

>TRBV10-3|TRBJ1-3
CAISGTGGGNTIYF
>TRBV3-1/TRBV3-2|TRBJ2-7
CASSYSGYEQYF
>TRBV2|TRBJ2-7
CASTRDRGRYEQYF
>TRBV10-3|TRBJ2-1
CAIGELGGAYEQFF
>TRBV28|TRBJ1-2
CASSPAQGNYGYTF
>TRBV6-4|TRBJ2-1
CASSDSWDSRRLFF
>TRBV28|TRBJ2-1
CASRTLDSRAYNEQFF
>TRBV19|TRBJ2-1
CASNSPSDEQFF
>TRBV27|TRBJ2-1
CASSPDTYNEQFF
>TRBV27|TRBJ2-7
CASSLYSNPYEQYF
>TRBV7-6|TRBJ1-2
CASSYINRGAYGYTF
>TRBV28|TRBJ1-2
CASSLPGEGQTYGYTF
>TRBV4-3|TRBJ1-2
CASSQDSGRGRGGYTF
>TRBV18|TRBJ1-1
CASSPPGAGEAFF
>TRBV7-8|TRBJ1-1
CASSGGPGKTEAFF
>TRBV18|TRBJ1-3
CASSQQGAGNTIYF
>TRBV2|TRBJ1-1
CAVSRRENTEAFF
>TRBV2|TRBJ1-1
CASSRQGVVTEAFF
>TRBV6-4|TRBJ1-2
CASSDRDRGNYGYTF
>TRBV19|TRBJ2-2
CASSVSGRAAGELFF
>TRBV2|TRBJ1-2
CASSAGQNYGYTF
>TRBV27|TRBJ1-5
CASSPGDRGKQPQHF
>TRBV3-1/TRBV3-2|TRBJ1-1
CASSPKTDTRSEAFF
>TRBV2|TRBJ1-1
CASSRQGGTEAFF
>TRBV6-5|TRBJ1-5
CASSGTGPNQPQHF
>TRBV21-1|TRBJ1-2
CASYGSSIFSTF
>TRBV7-8|TRBJ2-5
CASSWEKETQYF
>TRBV30|TRBJ2-1
CAWTQGSGGFRSSYNEQFF
>TRBV28|TRBJ2-7
CASSLPDTHYEQYF
>TRBV29-1|TRBJ2-5
CSLLGGGETQYF
>TRBV6-2/TRBV6-3|TRBJ2-2
CASSYPGERDTGELFF
>TRBV27|TRBJ2-7
CASSIRDRDYEQYF
>TRBV19|TRBJ2-7
CASSIDLASGYEQYF
>TRBV28|TRBJ2-1
CASSRTSGRPYNEQFF
>TRBV3-1/TRBV3-2|TRBJ2-7
CASSLSTATYEQYF
>TRBV6-1|TRBJ2-1
CASSEREGVRYHEQFF
>TRBV29-1|TRBJ2-3
CSVVAGSTDTQYF
>TRBV13|TRBJ1-1
CASSPRGRRTEAFF
>TRBV3-1/TRBV3-2|TRBJ2-2
CASSRATGGNTGELFF
>TRBV27|TRBJ2-7
CASTVAAGGLYEQYF
>TRBV29-1|TRBJ2-1
CSVRGPGQVMNEQFF
>TRBV7-9|TRBJ1-4
CASSLPYEILFF